Listed below are T cell receptor beta chains from one sample, sequenced in a study of T cell repertoires in cytomegalovirus infection. Their antigens are not known. Via MiXCR, TCRdb re-called the reads, giving one row per CDR3 protein. The table records roughly 800,000 distinct CDR3 sequences, almost 30% of them present only once. Sequences were derived from cultured CD8+ T cells from PBMCs, sampled from culture after CMV antigen stimulation. These receptors came from a human donor in good health (CMV status not recorded). Some clones in this sample may be carry-over from other donors' samples. Both conserved end residues are part of each CDR3. D genes are given only for firm matches. Not all rows give a size; the values are once, few, many and, for expanded clones, a class.

clone_size | d_call | j_call | v_call | cdr3_nt | cdr3_aa
few | . | TRBJ1-2 | TRBV6-2/TRBV6-3 | TGTGCCATCAACGGGGGGGCGAATGGCTACACCTTC | CAINGGANGYTF
few | . | TRBJ1-4 | TRBV6-2/TRBV6-3 | TGTGCCAGCAGTTACCCAGCGAATGAAAAACTGTTTTTT | CASSYPANEKLFF
many | TRBD2 | TRBJ2-1 | TRBV7-3 | TGTGCCAGCAGTCTTTGGGGCTCGGCGGGGGTTAACAATGAGCAGTTCTTC | CASSLWGSAGVNNEQFF
few | . | TRBJ1-2 | TRBV6-1 | TGTGCCAGCAGTGAAGAGGAGGACTACACCTTC | CASSEEEDYTF
few | TRBD1 | TRBJ1-1 | TRBV6-1 | TGTGCCAGTAGGTGGACAGGAGATTTTGAAGCTTTCTTT | CASRWTGDFEAFF
few | . | TRBJ1-2 | TRBV28 | TGTGCCAGCAGTTTTACCAGGGTCTACACCTTC | CASSFTRVYTF
. | . | TRBJ2-1 | TRBV4-1 | TGCGCCAGCAGCCAAGGGACGGGGCTATACAATGAGCAGTTCTTC | CASSQGTGLYNEQFF
. | TRBD1 | TRBJ1-6 | TRBV3-1 | TGTGCCAGCAGCCAAGGACAGGGGCGGTATAATTCACCCCTCCACTTT | CASSQGQGRYNSPLHF
. | . | TRBJ1-5 | TRBV19 | TGTGCCAGTAGTATTCGCTGGAGCAATCAGCCCCAGCATTTT | CASSIRWSNQPQHF
many | TRBD2 | TRBJ2-3 | TRBV7-6 | TGTGCCAGCAGCTTAGGAGCGGGGGAGTCAGATACGCAGTATTTT | CASSLGAGESDTQYF
. | TRBD1 | TRBJ1-2 | TRBV9 | TGTGCCAGCAGCCCTCGGACAGGGCGAGGCTATGGCTACACCTTC | CASSPRTGRGYGYTF
. | . | TRBJ1-1 | TRBV27 | TGTGCCAGCAGTTTATCCGGGTTCAACACTGAAGCTTTCTTT | CASSLSGFNTEAFF
few | . | TRBJ2-1 | TRBV7-3 | TGTGCCAGCAGCTTACCCGACGTTTACAATGAGCAGTTCTTC | CASSLPDVYNEQFF
few | . | TRBJ2-7 | TRBV27 | TGTGCCAGCAGTTTAACCCTGGGCTACGAGCAGTACTTC | CASSLTLGYEQYF
few | . | TRBJ2-1 | TRBV28 | TGTGCCAGCAGTTTAGTAGGAGATCACAATGAGCAGTTCTTC | CASSLVGDHNEQFF
many | TRBD1 | TRBJ1-5 | TRBV12-3/TRBV12-4 | TGTGCCAGCAGGCCCGGGACAGGGATCAATCAGCCCCAGCATTTT | CASRPGTGINQPQHF
. | . | TRBJ1-1 | TRBV2 | TGTGCCAGCACAAGTAGTCGGAGTCGCATGAACACTGAAGCTTTCTTT | CASTSSRSRMNTEAFF
few | . | TRBJ1-1 | TRBV7-8 | TGTGCCAGCAGCGAAGGACCTTACACTGAAGCTTTCTTT | CASSEGPYTEAFF
. | . | TRBJ1-6 | TRBV12-5 | TGTGCTAGTGCCGGGTGGGCCCTCCACTTT | CASAGWALHF
few | . | TRBJ2-1 | TRBV6-2/TRBV6-3 | TGTGCCAGCAGCCTCCCGGCAGGCTACAATGAGCAGTTCTTC | CASSLPAGYNEQFF
few | TRBD2 | TRBJ2-7 | TRBV7-9 | TGTGCCAGCAGCTCCTGGGCGGGGGGCGCCTCCTACGAGCAGTACTTC | CASSSWAGGASYEQYF
. | . | TRBJ1-6 | TRBV9 | TGTGCCAGCAGAGGCAGGAATTCACCCCTCCACTTT | CASRGRNSPLHF
few | . | TRBJ1-1 | TRBV7-9 | TGTGCCAGCAGCTTAGCCCACGGCATGAACACTGAAGCTTTCTTT | CASSLAHGMNTEAFF
few | TRBD2 | TRBJ2-1 | TRBV9 | TGTGCCAGCAGCGTAGTCTCAACAAGGACTAGCGGCTTGAACAATGAGCAGTTCTTC | CASSVVSTRTSGLNNEQFF
. | TRBD2 | TRBJ2-1 | TRBV19 | TGTGCCAGTAGTATGTTAGCGGGGACCTACAATGAGCAGTTCTTC | CASSMLAGTYNEQFF
once | TRBD1 | TRBJ2-3 | TRBV28 | TGTGCCAGCAGTTTAAGAGGGGACAGGGGCACAGATACGCAGTATTTT | CASSLRGDRGTDTQYF
. | . | TRBJ1-2 | TRBV10-3 | TGTGCCATCAGTGAGTCTAGAGGGACCTATGGCTACACCTTC | CAISESRGTYGYTF
. | . | TRBJ2-6 | TRBV15 | TGTGCCACCAGCCCACGCCCCTCTGGGGCCAACGTCCTGACTTTC | CATSPRPSGANVLTF
few | . | TRBJ1-1 | TRBV5-4 | TGTGCCAGCAGCCCTACCGACGGAGGCATCATGAACACTGAAGCTTTCTTT | CASSPTDGGIMNTEAFF
few | . | TRBJ1-1 | TRBV5-4 | TGTGCCAGCAGCTTGACAGGGATGGGTACTGAAGCTTTCTTT | CASSLTGMGTEAFF
. | . | TRBJ2-5 | TRBV9 | TGTGCCAGCAGCGAGACGGGCAGAAAGGAGACCCAGTACTTC | CASSETGRKETQYF
. | . | TRBJ1-6 | TRBV6-6 | TGTGCCAGCAGTTACTCGGGCAGGCCAAATTCACCCCTCCACTTT | CASSYSGRPNSPLHF
few | . | TRBJ2-1 | TRBV12-3/TRBV12-4 | TGTGCCAGCACCCCTGAAGGGAATGAGCAGTTCTTC | CASTPEGNEQFF
. | TRBD1 | TRBJ2-1 | TRBV10-3 | TGTGCCATCAGCGTAACGTCCGGGACAGGGAGGAATGAGCAGTTCTTC | CAISVTSGTGRNEQFF
many | . | TRBJ2-7 | TRBV14 | TGTGCCAGCAGCCAAGACCCCCTCTACGAGCAGTACTTC | CASSQDPLYEQYF
few | TRBD2 | TRBJ2-2 | TRBV12-3/TRBV12-4 | TGTGCCAGCAGTTTTCGGAGCGGGGGGGCTCATCCATGGTCCGGGGAGCTGTTTTTT | CASSFRSGGAHPWSGELFF
. | . | TRBJ2-1 | TRBV24-1 | TGTGCCACCAGTGATTCCAACATCGGCCCAGGGGTGAAATCCTACAATGAGCAGTTCTTC | CATSDSNIGPGVKSYNEQFF
. | TRBD2 | TRBJ2-1 | TRBV11-2 | TGTGCCAGCAGCTTAACCTATAGACCAGCGGGGTCGTCCTACAATGAGCAGTTCTTC | CASSLTYRPAGSSYNEQFF
. | TRBD1 | TRBJ2-7 | TRBV5-1 | TGCGCCAGCAGCTTTGCCGGACAGGATAACGACGAGCAGTACTTC | CASSFAGQDNDEQYF
few | . | TRBJ2-1 | TRBV7-6 | TGTGCCAGCAGCTTAATATTGGGCGGGCTATTAAATGAGCAGTTCTTC | CASSLILGGLLNEQFF
many | TRBD2 | TRBJ2-1 | TRBV7-6 | TGTGCCAGCAGCTCGGGTAGCGGGGGGTACAATGAGCAGTTCTTC | CASSSGSGGYNEQFF
few | TRBD1 | TRBJ2-7 | TRBV19 | TGTGCCAGTAAGGGACAGCCATACTACGAGCAGTACTTC | CASKGQPYYEQYF
. | . | TRBJ2-2 | TRBV15 | TGTGCCACCAGCAGAGATCGGGCGCTCACCGGGGAGCTGTTTTTT | CATSRDRALTGELFF
few | . | TRBJ1-5 | TRBV19 | TGTGCCAGTAGTACCAACAGGGCGTACAATCAGCCCCAGCATTTT | CASSTNRAYNQPQHF
. | . | TRBJ2-2 | TRBV7-6 | TGTGCCAGCAGCCCGGACAGTCGGCAGGGCACCGGGGAGCTGTTTTTT | CASSPDSRQGTGELFF
. | TRBD1 | TRBJ1-2 | TRBV28 | TGTGCCACCGGCCCAGGGGGCAATGGCTACACCTTC | CATGPGGNGYTF
. | . | TRBJ1-1 | TRBV9 | TGTGCCAGCAGCCTGAGCACAGGGAGGGCCAGCACTGAAGCTTTCTTT | CASSLSTGRASTEAFF
. | TRBD1 | TRBJ2-1 | TRBV27 | TGTGCCAGCAGTTCTCTCGGACAGGTGGAGCAGTTCTTC | CASSSLGQVEQFF
. | . | TRBJ1-3 | TRBV6-5 | TGTGCCAGCAGCGTAGACAGGAGCTCTGGAAACACCATATATTTT | CASSVDRSSGNTIYF
few | TRBD2 | TRBJ2-7 | TRBV2 | TGTGCCCTCGGGGGGGAAACGGGGTACGAGCAGTACTTC | CALGGETGYEQYF
. | TRBD1 | TRBJ2-3 | TRBV29-1 | TGCAGCGTTGATTTGGGACAGGCTTTCACAGATACGCAGTATTTT | CSVDLGQAFTDTQYF
few | TRBD1 | TRBJ1-5 | TRBV7-9 | TGTGCCAGCAGCACCACGGACAGGGTTGGACAGCCCCAGCATTTT | CASSTTDRVGQPQHF
. | TRBD1 | TRBJ2-1 | TRBV27 | TGTGCCAGCAGTTTTTTCGGGACAGGGGAGTTGAATGAGCAGTTCTTC | CASSFFGTGELNEQFF
. | TRBD2 | TRBJ2-1 | TRBV20-1 | TGCAGTGCTCCTTTTCGACTAGCGGTCTACAATGAGCAGTTCTTC | CSAPFRLAVYNEQFF